Following are 27 T cell receptor beta chains from one sample sequenced in a study of human T cells and chemical hapten exposure. A single record per CDR3 protein comes from TCRdb applying MiXCR to the RACE reads. The repertoire holds 360,000 or so distinct CDR3 sequences, with about 6.9% as singletons. Noted time point: patch test 2, 6 weeks after DPC sensitization. The treatment was: therapeutic diphenylcyclopropenone sensitization with weekly scalp DPC. The sequenced sample was whole blood, obtained in connection with sensitization to the hapten diphenylcyclopropenone (DPC). These TCRs come from a woman younger than 30 with alopecia areata. Some clones in this sample may be carry-over from other donors' samples.

Ten or more counts support this clonotype. J is TRBJ1-5 and V is TRBV2; D call uncertain. Looked up from germline, CDR1 is SNHLY and CDR2 is FYNNEI. V dropped 7 bases and J dropped 3 bases, with 10 bases sitting between them. This CDR3 is 13 amino acids long. The CDR3 DNA reads TGTGCCAGCAAGACGGACTACAATCAGCCCCAGCATTTT. Its protein is CASKTDYNQPQHF. Full variable domain (rest looked up from reference TRBV2 and TRBJ1-5): EPEVTQTPSHQVTQMGQEVILRCVPISNHLYFYWYRQILGQKVEFLVSFYNNEISEKSEIFDDQFSVERPDGSNFTLKIRSTKLEDSAMYFCASKTDYNQPQHFGDGTRLSIL.

This clonotype has more than one count but fewer than ten. CDR3 in DNA: TGTGCCACCAGTGAGGAGCCCTTTGGACCCGGGGAGCTGTTTTTT. As protein: CATSEEPFGPGELFF. The V call is TRBV24-1, the J call TRBJ2-2; D remains unclear. Germline V gene lookup returns CDR1 KGHDR and CDR2 SFDVKD. V lost 4 bases to trimming and J lost 6 bases, with 14 bases between them. The CDR3 consists of 15 residues.

The DNA of the CDR3 is TGCGCCAGCAGCCAAATCGCGGGGGCCTTATCAGATACGCAGTATTTT. Its protein is CASSQIAGALSDTQYF. The V gene is TRBV4-3, the J gene TRBJ2-3, with D possibly being TRBD2 (7 bases). Germline V lookup: CDR1 LGHNA, CDR2 YSLEER. The CDR3 is made up of 16 amino acids. The V end lost 2 bases, the J end lost 4 bases, and 16 bases lay between the germline ends.

This clonotype has a handful of counts. This rearrangement joins TRBV6-1 to TRBJ2-3; D may be TRBD1 or TRBD2 (5 bases each). The CDR3 is 14 residues long. Trimming shortened V by 2 bases and J by 2 bases, and 8 bases separated the two germline ends. Germline V gives CDR1 MNHNS, CDR2 SASEGT. CDR3 sequence (DNA): TGTGCCAGCAGTGAAAGGGGACCCACAGATACGCAGTATTTT. Its protein is CASSERGPTDTQYF.

This clonotype has only a few counts. This chain joins TRBV7-8 and TRBJ2-1; D is possibly TRBD2 (5 bases). Germline assignment: CDR1 SGHVS and CDR2 FQNEAQ. The V gene lost 1 base and the J gene lost 10 bases, with 17 bases spanning the gap. This CDR3 region has 15 residues. CDR3 sequence: CASSLVRETNEEQFF. Written as DNA, the CDR3 is TGTGCCAGCAGCTTAGTCCGGGAAACAAATGAGGAGCAGTTCTTC.

This clonotype has a handful of counts. The gene calls are TRBV24-1 and TRBJ2-2, with a tentative D call TRBD2 (6 bases). The CDR3 spans 14 residues. CDR1 and CDR2 (germline): KGHDR, SFDVKD. V shed 7 bases and J shed 0 bases, with 8 bases lying between them. CDR3 in DNA: TGTGCCACCAGGGAGGGAACGAACACCGGGGAGCTGTTTTTT. Its protein product is CATREGTNTGELFF.

This clonotype was counted between two and nine times. The rearrangement links TRBV5-1 to TRBJ1-4; TRBD1 matches 9 bases. The germline V gene encodes CDR1 SGHRS and CDR2 YFSETQ. Unmatched junction bases numbered 3, after V lost 5 bases and J lost 1 base. The CDR3 spans 15 residues. This CDR3 reads CASSRQGETNEKLFF. Here the CDR3 DNA reads TGCGCCAGCAGTCGACAGGGGGAAACTAATGAAAAACTGTTTTTT.

The rearrangement joins TRBV5-1 to TRBJ1-1; possibly TRBD1 for D (5 bases). Germline assignment: CDR1 SGHRS and CDR2 YFSETQ. This CDR3 has 13 residues. V was trimmed by 2 bases and J by 5 bases, leaving 10 bases between them. CDR3 amino acids: CASSFSQETEAFF. The CDR3 DNA sequence: TGCGCCAGCAGCTTCTCACAGGAGACTGAAGCTTTCTTT.

J is TRBJ1-2 and V is TRBV6-5, with D uncertain. In germline, CDR1 is MNHEY, CDR2 SVGAGI. V lost 8 bases, J lost 8 bases, and 18 bases lay in between. The CDR3 covers 13 residues. This CDR3 reads CASLGGRAWGYTF. The CDR3 coding sequence is TGTGCCAGCCTCGGAGGTCGGGCTTGGGGCTACACCTTC.

This clonotype showed up just a few times. The rearrangement uses TRBV4-1 and TRBJ2-3, with 10 bases that match TRBD2. The V and J ends lost 1 base and 2 bases, in that order; junction bases with no gene match: 15. This CDR3 comprises 20 residues. The germline gives CDR1 MGHRA, CDR2 YSYEKL. The CDR3 DNA sequence: TGCGCCAGCAGCCAAGGCTTCGATAGCGGGGGGCCTATTTACACAGATACGCAGTATTTT. Translation: CASSQGFDSGGPIYTDTQYF.

At least ten counts were recorded for this clonotype. This rearrangement joins TRBV18 to TRBJ2-5, with D possibly being TRBD1 (6 bases). Trimming left V 5 bases short and J 1 base short, with 14 bases between. The CDR3 totals 15 residues. Germline V lookup: CDR1 KGHSH, CDR2 LQKENI. CDR3 DNA sequence: TGTGCCAGCTCATTCTCGACAGGTACCCAAGAGACCCAGTACTTC. It codes for CASSFSTGTQETQYF.

The sample holds many counts of this clonotype. The chain carries TRBV7-2 and TRBJ2-3; D remains ambiguous. This CDR3 has 14 amino acids. V lost 4 bases and J 4 bases, leaving 12 bases between the germline ends. Per the germline V gene, CDR1 is SGHTA and CDR2 is FQGNSA. The DNA of the CDR3 is TGTGCCAGCAGCTCCTCGTTCTATTCAGATACGCAGTATTTT. Translated, it gives CASSSSFYSDTQYF.

This clonotype has ten or more counts. The chain carries TRBV20-1 and TRBJ1-5; tentatively, D is TRBD1 (5 bases). Germline V gene sequence: CDR1 DFQATT, CDR2 SNEGSKA (reference sequence). CDR3 length: 15 amino acids. V lost 1 base, J lost 3 bases, and 13 bases lay in between. The chain's CDR3 is CSARAEGADNQPQHF. In DNA form, the CDR3 reads TGCAGTGCTAGAGCCGAAGGGGCAGACAATCAGCCCCAGCATTTT.

This chain joins TRBV12-3 or TRBV12-4 and TRBJ1-1; D gene uncertain. CDR3 length equals 13 residues. Trimming removed 10 bases at V and 0 bases at J, with 12 bases between. The CDR3 spells CATKNQVNTEAFF. The CDR3 region has the DNA TGTGCCACCAAGAACCAGGTGAACACTGAAGCTTTCTTT.

This chain joins TRBV20-1 and TRBJ1-3; TRBD1 is a possible D gene (6 bases). V lost 0 bases and J lost 0, with 12 bases in between. The CDR3 is made up of 16 amino acids. The V gene's germline CDR1 is DFQATT and CDR2 SNEGSKA (reference sequence). Here the CDR3 reads CSARDTGLISGNTIYF. The CDR3 DNA reads TGCAGTGCTAGAGATACAGGGCTGATCTCTGGAAACACCATATATTTT.

This clonotype was detected many times. The chain links TRBV5-1 to TRBJ2-3, with a weak D call TRBD1 (6 bases). The ends were cut back, 0 bases at V and 3 bases at J, with 11 bases in the middle. The CDR3 has 15 amino acids. CDR1 and CDR2 (germline): SGHRS, YFSETQ. CDR3 in amino acids: CASSLERGTTDTQYF. The CDR3 coding sequence is TGCGCCAGCAGCTTGGAAAGGGGGACGACAGATACGCAGTATTTT.

This clonotype was observed a handful of times. V gene TRBV6-1 combines with J gene TRBJ2-3; D gene unclear. The V gene lost 6 bases and the J gene lost 6 bases, with 10 bases spanning the gap. Germline V gene lookup returns CDR1 MNHNS and CDR2 SASEGT. This CDR3 is 12 amino acids long. The CDR3 region is CASSPPRDTQYF. The CDR3 bases are TGTGCCAGCAGCCCTCCCCGGGATACGCAGTATTTT.

Ten or more counts support this clonotype. The gene calls are TRBV5-1 and TRBJ2-5, with D tentatively TRBD2 (5 bases). The CDR3 loop spans 13 amino acids. Trimming removed 2 bases from V and 4 bases from J, with 9 bases in between. The germline CDR1 and CDR2 sequences are SGHRS and YFSETQ. The CDR3 region has the DNA TGCGCCAGCAGCTTACTAGGAGGAGAGACCCAGTACTTC. As protein: CASSLLGGETQYF.

This clonotype was found many times. The chain links TRBV3-1 to TRBJ1-3, with D possibly matching TRBD1 (5 bases). This CDR3 spans 16 amino acids. V dropped 1 base and J dropped 2 bases, with 12 bases sitting between them. CDR1 is LGHDT and CDR2 is YNNKEL in the germline V gene (reference sequence). Here the CDR3 DNA reads TGTGCCAGCAGCCAAGTTTGGCAGGGCACTGGAAACACCATATATTTT. The encoded protein is CASSQVWQGTGNTIYF.

Of note for this clonotype: An end of the junction does not agree with germline; a read error may underlie this. The chain is built from TRBV7-7 and TRBJ1-2; D is unresolved. Germline V gene sequence: CDR1 SSHAT, CDR2 FNYEAQ (reference sequence). This CDR3 comprises 12 residues. CDR3 DNA: TGTGCTAGCAGCATCCTCACAAAGTACTACACCTTC. It is translated as CASSILTKYYTF.

This rearrangement joins TRBV6-2 or TRBV6-3 to TRBJ2-1, with 7 bases fitting TRBD2. The V gene end was trimmed by 6 bases and the J gene end by 3 bases; junction bases not matched to a gene: 8. Germline CDR1 MNHEY, CDR2 SVGEGT. The CDR3 has 15 amino acids. CDR3 sequence reads: CASSPLAGDYNEQFF. The CDR3 coding sequence is TGTGCCAGCAGCCCCCTGGCGGGGGACTACAATGAGCAGTTCTTC.

V gene TRBV4-1 combines with J gene TRBJ2-3; 8 bases are a match to TRBD1. Germline V gene data show CDR1 as MGHRA and CDR2 as YSYEKL. The CDR3 sequence is 15 residues long. With V trimmed by 4 bases and J by 2 bases, 5 bases remained unmatched. CDR3 sequence: CASSPPTGDTDTQYF. The CDR3 coding sequence is TGCGCCAGCAGCCCGCCGACAGGGGACACAGATACGCAGTATTTT.

The table lists this clonotype with many counts. The genes are TRBV4-2 and TRBJ2-3; 12 bases fit TRBD2. V dropped 0 bases and J dropped 4; count of bases not matched to a gene: 8. Germline loops: CDR1 LGHNA, CDR2 YNFKEQ. CDR3 length: 18 residues. For the CDR3, the DNA is TGTGCCAGCAGCCAAGAGGCTAGCGGGGGGGCGTGGTCAGATACGCAGTATTTT. It encodes CASSQEASGGAWSDTQYF.

This clonotype was found a few times. The chain carries TRBV6-6 and TRBJ2-3, with TRBD2 matching 8 bases. Germline V CDR1 and CDR2: MNHNY, SVGAGI (reference sequence). The V gene end was trimmed by 6 bases and the J gene end by 2 bases; junction bases not matched to a gene: 10. The CDR3 has 16 residues. The CDR3 protein is CASSPRAGGDTDTQYF. The CDR3 nucleotides are TGTGCCAGCAGCCCACGGGCGGGGGGCGACACAGATACGCAGTATTTT.

This clonotype was found many times. The J gene is TRBJ1-2, the V gene TRBV20-1; no definite D call. The CDR3 spans 13 residues. The germline V and J ends were trimmed by 1 base and 6 bases, with 12 bases remaining between them. Germline CDR1 reads DFQATT; CDR2 reads SNEGSKA (reference sequence). The CDR3 protein is CSARGGEEDGYTF. CDR3 in DNA: TGCAGTGCTAGAGGCGGGGAAGAGGATGGCTACACCTTC.

The gene calls are TRBV6-4 and TRBJ1-1, with 10 bases fitting TRBD1. The CDR3 loop spans 16 amino acids. Germline lookup yields CDR1 MRHNA and CDR2 SNTAGT. V was clipped by 0 bases and J by 7 bases; unmatched bases: 8. CDR3 residues: CASSDSDRGESGEAFF. In DNA, the CDR3 is TGTGCCAGCAGTGACTCGGACAGGGGGGAGTCGGGTGAAGCTTTCTTT.

This clonotype has a count of ten or more. The chain uses TRBV3-1 and TRBJ1-1; D may be TRBD1 (6 bases). The germline gives CDR1 LGHDT, CDR2 YNNKEL (reference sequence). Trimming stripped 3 bases from V and 11 bases from J, with 19 bases between. The CDR3 extends over 14 amino acids. CDR3 protein: CASSQNPAGQSAFF. CDR3 DNA: TGTGCCAGCAGCCAGAACCCTGCAGGACAGTCGGCTTTCTTT.